The 2 T cell receptor beta chains given below trace back to one sample, sequenced in a study of glioma-infiltrating T cells after dendritic cell vaccination. Using immunoSEQ multiplex PCR, the repertoire was profiled, and TCRdb retains in-frame clones only, with some absent. The sample contains about 87,000 clones, approximately 90% of which appear only once. The source was blood, collected before dendritic cell vaccination. The receptors were sampled from a human donor with glioblastoma.

This chain joins TRBV7-9 and TRBJ2-3; D not resolved. V gave up 3 bases and J gave up 0 bases, with 4 bases separating them. CDR3 size: 13 residues. CDR1 SEHNR and CDR2 FQNEAQ come from the germline V gene (reference sequence). Here the CDR3 reads CASSFMSTDTQYF. As DNA, the CDR3 is TGTGCCAGCAGCTTTATGAGCACAGATACGCAGTATTTT.

DNA for the CDR3: TGTGCCAGCAGCTTGGATTTTGCGGGGGTCTCCTACAATGAGCAGTTCTTC. This codes for CASSLDFAGVSYNEQFF. The chain couples TRBV5-4 to TRBJ2-1; 7 nucleotides match TRBD2. Trimming cost V 0 bases and J 0 bases; bases outside gene matches: 6. Germline V CDR1 and CDR2: SGHNT, YYREEE (reference sequence). There are 17 residues in the CDR3.